This TCR beta chain was observed in a study of blood T cell repertoires in COVID-19. Study at large: The United States, Italy and Spain were the sources of the acute and convalescent COVID-19 samples. T cells, B-cell-depleted T cells, or PBMCs supplied cDNA or gDNA.

This clone was detected only a few times. As originally analysed: Reference gene primer amplification yielded estimated nucleated cell counts. Generated by immunoSEQ multiplex PCR, the TCRdb table keeps only in-frame clones and is missing some. From that table come the V and J calls and clone size; the DNA was used to work out D and trimming. There are 40,000 or so clones in the sample; roughly nine tenths occur only once, and around a sixth lies in the top ten. CDR1 and CDR2 (germline): SGHTA, FQGNSA. V was clipped by 5 bases and J by 4 bases, with 12 bases between them. The CDR3 runs 13 residues. The rearrangement links TRBV7-2 to TRBJ2-7; no clear D gene. Sequencing input: peripheral blood. This sequence was found in a woman aged 25 to 39 in a cohort sampled during active COVID-19. Here the CDR3 reads CASSATPLYEQYF. DNA for the CDR3: TGTGCCAGCAGCGCCACTCCTTTATACGAGCAGTACTTC. Full variable domain (rest looked up from reference TRBV7-2 and TRBJ2-7): GAGVSQSPSNKVTEKGKDVELRCDPISGHTALYWYRQSLGQGLEFLIYFQGNSAPDKSGLPSDRFSAERTGGSVSTLTIQRTQQEDSAVYLCASSATPLYEQYFGPGTRLTVT.